This TCR beta chain was profiled in a study of cytomegalovirus exposure and HLA in healthy donors. Overall study context: The 550 to 800 first-cohort repertoires and the 95 to 150 validation repertoires shared the same platform, a later analysis reported. Findings of the study overall: The study designated about 180 TCR beta chains cytomegalovirus-associated. TCR sequences were mostly rare, though some public TCRs occurred in many donors.

Trimming pared 3 bases from V and 3 bases from J, leaving 8 bases between. CDR3 length: 13 amino acids. CDR1 and CDR2 (germline): SGHDN, FVKESK. In the case of this clone: What it recognizes is unknown.

Libraries were prepared by immunoSEQ multiplex PCR; TCRdb keeps only in-frame clonotypes and omits some of them. The sample contains about 150,000 clones, about 88% of which appear only once. The receptor was isolated from a man between 18 and 35 years old in good health and CMV-seropositive. The V and J genes are TRBV14 and TRBJ1-1, with D hard to call. The sample was PBMCs. Here the CDR3 reads CASSHFRDTEAFF. The CDR3 DNA sequence: TGTGCCAGCAGCCATTTCCGGGACACTGAAGCTTTCTTT.